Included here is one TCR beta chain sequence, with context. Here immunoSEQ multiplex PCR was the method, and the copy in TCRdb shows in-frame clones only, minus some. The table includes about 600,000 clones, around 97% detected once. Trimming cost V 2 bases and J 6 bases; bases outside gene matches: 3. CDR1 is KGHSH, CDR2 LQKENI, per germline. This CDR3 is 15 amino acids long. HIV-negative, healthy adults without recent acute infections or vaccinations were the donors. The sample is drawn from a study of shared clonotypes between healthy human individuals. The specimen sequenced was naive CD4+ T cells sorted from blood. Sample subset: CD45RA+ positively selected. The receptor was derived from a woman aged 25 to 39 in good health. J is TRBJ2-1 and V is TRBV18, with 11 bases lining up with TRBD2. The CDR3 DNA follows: TGTGCCAGCTCACCAACACTAGCGGGAGCCAATGAGCAGTTCTTC. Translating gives CASSPTLAGANEQFF.